What follows describes a single T cell receptor beta chain. Preparation of the TCRbeta library was carried out with unique molecular identifiers. In TCRdb, the PCR reads were re-called with MiXCR into one record per CDR3 protein. The sample contains roughly 500,000 distinct CDR3 sequences, roughly 33% of which appear only once. This sample was taken from a study of T-cell reconstitution after alpha-beta-depleted transplantation in children. CDR3 length: 14 amino acids. Unmatched junction bases numbered 7, after V lost 5 bases and J lost 4 bases. Germline CDR1 is LNHDA and CDR2 is SQIVND (reference sequence).

This clonotype was sampled from a human donor who donated a stem cell graft to a child with aplastic anemia. The material sequenced was PBMCs from the stem cell graft donor, taken from the stem cell graft. This rearrangement joins TRBV19 to TRBJ1-1; the match to TRBD1 covers 7 bases. The chain's CDR3 is CASSDRQGTTEAFF. CDR3 DNA sequence: TGTGCCAGTAGTGACCGACAGGGTACCACTGAAGCTTTCTTT.